Given below is one T cell receptor beta chain in context. Antigen unknown. This entry is derived from a study of shared clonotypes between healthy human individuals. Memory CD4+ cells were the fraction left after CD45RA+ naive selection. The method was immunoSEQ multiplex PCR; TCRdb's version includes in-frame clones alone and lacks a portion of them. The sample has roughly 2.4 million clones, under 97% seen once. Germline-derived CDR1 and CDR2 are SGHRS and YFSETQ. The length of the CDR3 is 15 residues. Germline trimming cut 3 bases from V and 2 bases from J; bases unmatched to any gene: 6. General study results and limits: In contrast to clonotypes shared by all four donors, non-shared clonotypes had lower generation probabilities. Apart from blood, nothing was sampled; tissue repertoires likely differ.

Sequenced input: naive CD4+ T cells sorted from blood. Subset meaning: CD45RA+ positively selected. The origin of this receptor is a man aged 18 to 29 in good health. The V gene is TRBV5-1, the J gene TRBJ1-2; TRBD1 matches 8 bases. The DNA of the CDR3 is TGCGCCAGCAGCTCATGGACAGGGCCGAACTATGGCTACACCTTC. This translates into CASSSWTGPNYGYTF.